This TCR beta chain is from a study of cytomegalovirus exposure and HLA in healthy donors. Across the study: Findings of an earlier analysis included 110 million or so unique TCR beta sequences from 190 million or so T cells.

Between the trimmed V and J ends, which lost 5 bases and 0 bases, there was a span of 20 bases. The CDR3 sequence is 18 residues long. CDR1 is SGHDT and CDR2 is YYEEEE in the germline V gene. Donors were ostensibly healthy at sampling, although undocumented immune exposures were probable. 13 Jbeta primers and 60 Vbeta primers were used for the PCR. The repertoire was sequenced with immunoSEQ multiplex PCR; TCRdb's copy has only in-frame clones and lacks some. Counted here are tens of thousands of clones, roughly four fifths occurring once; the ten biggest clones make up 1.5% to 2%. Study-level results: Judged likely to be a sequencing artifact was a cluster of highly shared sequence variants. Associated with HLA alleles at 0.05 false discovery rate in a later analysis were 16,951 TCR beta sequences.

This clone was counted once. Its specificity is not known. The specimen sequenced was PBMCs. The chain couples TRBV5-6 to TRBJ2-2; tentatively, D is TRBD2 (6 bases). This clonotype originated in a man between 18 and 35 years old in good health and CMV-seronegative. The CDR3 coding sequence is TGTGCCAGCAGTTTCCTGTCGGTGCCTAGCGCGAACACCGGGGAGCTGTTTTTT. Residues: CASSFLSVPSANTGELFF. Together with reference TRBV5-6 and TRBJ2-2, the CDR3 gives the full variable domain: DAGVTQSPTHLIKTRGQQVTLRCSPKSGHDTVSWYQQALGQGPQFIFQYYEEEERQRGNFPDRFSGHQFPNYSSELNVNALLLGDSALYLCASSFLSVPSANTGELFFGEGSRLTVL.